One sample yielded the 21 T cell receptor beta chains listed below, sequenced in a study of cytomegalovirus exposure and HLA in healthy donors. Primers: 60 Vbeta forward and 13 Jbeta reverse. Only in-frame clones appear in the TCRdb table, and some are missing; sequencing was by immunoSEQ multiplex PCR. The data hold about 240,000 clones, with about four fifths observed a single time. The source material was PBMCs. These receptors all stem from a middle-aged woman in good health and CMV-seropositive.

J is TRBJ1-2 and V is TRBV18, with a tentative D call TRBD1 (6 bases). This CDR3 spans 15 amino acids. Germline CDR1 reads KGHSH; CDR2 reads LQKENI. Trimming took off 1 base at V and 8 bases at J, with 17 bases between the two ends. CDR3 DNA sequence: TGTGCCAGCTCACCACAGAGTCAGGGGAGAGCGGGCTACACCTTC. As protein: CASSPQSQGRAGYTF.

The CDR3 nucleotides are TGTGCCACCAGCTCCTTCTTAGGCGGGACAGGGGGCGGTTATGGCTACACCTTC. The encoded protein is CATSSFLGGTGGGYGYTF. The chain has TRBV15 and TRBJ1-2, with 12 bases that match TRBD1. Germline CDR1 LNHNV, CDR2 YYDKDF (reference sequence). The ends lost 5 bases at V and 5 bases at J; junction bases unmatched: 15. This CDR3 is 18 amino acids long.

This clone was recorded once. The rearrangement joins TRBV11-3 to TRBJ2-5, with unresolved D. The V end was cut by 1 base, the J end by 1 base, with 7 bases between. CDR3 size: 14 residues. Germline V lookup: CDR1 SGHNT, CDR2 YENEEA. In DNA form, the CDR3 reads TGTGCCAGCAGCTTAGGGTCGGGCCAAGAGACCCAGTACTTC. Translating it yields CASSLGSGQETQYF.

The V gene is TRBV6-5, the J gene TRBJ2-2; 8 positions match TRBD2. Trimming cost V 7 bases and J 4 bases; bases outside gene matches: 8. Germline-derived CDR1 and CDR2 are MNHEY and SVGAGI. This CDR3 has 15 residues. The CDR3 DNA is TGTGCCAGCACCATAGCGGGGCTGGGCACCGGGGAGCTGTTTTTT. The encoded protein is CASTIAGLGTGELFF.

CDR3 DNA sequence: TGTGCCAGCAGTTACTTGACAGGGCGTAACTATGGCTACACCTTC. Translating it yields CASSYLTGRNYGYTF. This chain connects TRBV6-5 to TRBJ1-2, with 7 bases lining up with TRBD1. The CDR3 consists of 15 residues. CDR1 and CDR2 (germline): MNHEY, SVGAGI. V shed 1 base, J shed 1 base, and the junction held 3 bases outside the gene matches.

The V and J genes are TRBV27 and TRBJ2-1, with D uncertain. Germline V gives CDR1 MNHEY, CDR2 SMNVEV (reference sequence). Trimming removed 0 bases from V and 2 bases from J, with 5 bases in between. This CDR3 is built from 14 residues. The CDR3: CASSLSETYNEQFF. CDR3 nucleotide sequence: TGTGCCAGCAGTTTATCCGAGACCTACAATGAGCAGTTCTTC.

V and J are TRBV7-6 and TRBJ2-2, with a tentative D call TRBD2 (5 bases). The CDR3 loop spans 15 amino acids. V shed 1 base and J shed 2 bases, with 8 bases lying between them. Germline-derived CDR1 and CDR2 are SGHVS and FNYEAQ. The CDR3 coding sequence is TGTGCCAGCAGCTTAGGGAGGCAAAACACCGGGGAGCTGTTTTTT. As protein: CASSLGRQNTGELFF. The full variable domain, rest sourced from reference TRBV7-6 and TRBJ2-2, is GAGVSQSPRYKVTKRGQDVALRCDPISGHVSLYWYRQALGQGPEFLTYFNYEAQQDKSGLPNDRFSAERPEGSISTLTIQRTEQRDSAMYRCASSLGRQNTGELFFGEGSRLTVL.

The chain has TRBV7-2 and TRBJ1-1; tentatively, D is TRBD1 (6 bases). V lost 3 bases and J lost 5, with 16 bases in between. The CDR3 sequence is 15 residues long. Germline-derived CDR1 and CDR2 are SGHTA and FQGNSA. The CDR3 DNA is TGTGCCAGCAGCTTGGGGGGGCTTTCCCGAACTGAAGCTTTCTTT. It is translated as CASSLGGLSRTEAFF.

J is TRBJ2-3 and V is TRBV6-5, with 7 bases aligning to TRBD2. The CDR3 contains 14 residues. Unmatched junction bases numbered 16, after V lost 10 bases and J lost 9 bases. The germline V gene encodes CDR1 MNHEY and CDR2 SVGAGI. CDR3 in DNA: TGTGCCACCATAGGGCAGCGGGGAGGTGAGACGCAGTATTTT. It is translated as CATIGQRGGETQYF.

The genes are TRBV6-1 and TRBJ1-1; TRBD1 matches 8 bases. This CDR3 region has 14 residues. Germline V CDR1 and CDR2: MNHNS, SASEGT. Trimming at V came to 7 bases and at J to 3 bases, leaving 7 bases not matched to a gene. The CDR3 bases are TGTGCCAGCAAAATTGACAGGGGTGACACTGAAGCTTTCTTT. As protein: CASKIDRGDTEAFF.

The chain carries TRBV10-2 and TRBJ2-1; the match to TRBD1 covers 7 bases. This CDR3 spans 17 amino acids. The J segment lost 9 bases and the V segment lost 1 base, leaving 15 bases of the junction unmatched. CDR1 and CDR2 (germline): WSHSY, SAAADI. CDR3 DNA sequence: TGCGCCAGCAGTGAGTTTTCCCCCGGGACAGTAGGTGGTGAGCAGTTCTTC. Its protein product is CASSEFSPGTVGGEQFF.

This clone was counted between two and nine times. J is TRBJ2-5 and V is TRBV7-3; possibly TRBD2 for D (6 bases). The germline V gene has CDR1 SGHTA and CDR2 FQGTGA. The CDR3 extends over 15 amino acids. Deletions cut 1 base from V and 0 bases from J, with 9 bases between. The CDR3 region is CASSLSGTNQETQYF. The CDR3 DNA is TGTGCCAGCAGCTTAAGCGGGACCAACCAAGAGACCCAGTACTTC.

This sequence joins TRBV7-9 and TRBJ1-2, with TRBD1 as a possible D gene (6 bases). Looked up from germline, CDR1 is SEHNR and CDR2 is FQNEAQ (reference sequence). The CDR3 is made up of 13 amino acids. The V and J ends lost 4 bases and 6 bases respectively, with 12 bases between them. CDR3 in DNA: TGTGCCAGCAGCTCGGGGGGCATACATGGCTACACCTTC. Its translation: CASSSGGIHGYTF.

This chain connects TRBV7-9 to TRBJ2-5, with TRBD2 matching 12 bases. With 7 bases clipped from V and 9 bases from J, the junction kept 15 bases outside the gene matches. The CDR3 has 16 amino acids. The V gene's germline CDR1 is SEHNR and CDR2 FQNEAQ (reference sequence). CDR3 in amino acids: CASNNPGTSGRGAQYF. The DNA for the CDR3 is TGTGCCAGCAATAACCCCGGGACTAGCGGGCGGGGGGCCCAGTACTTC.

V usage is TRBV18 and J usage is TRBJ2-7; 7 bases are a match to TRBD1. CDR3 length: 16 residues. V dropped 3 bases and J dropped 0; count of bases not matched to a gene: 8. The germline CDR1 and CDR2 sequences are KGHSH and LQKENI. Here the CDR3 reads CASSPQPGQSSYEQYF. CDR3 coding DNA: TGTGCCAGCTCACCGCAACCGGGACAGAGCTCCTACGAGCAGTACTTC.

V gene TRBV7-9 combines with J gene TRBJ2-5; D might be TRBD1 (5 bases). This CDR3 has 14 amino acids. Trimming took 0 bases from V and 4 from J, leaving 9 bases between them. Germline CDR1 SEHNR, CDR2 FQNEAQ (reference sequence). Written as DNA, the CDR3 is TGTGCCAGCAGCTTAGCGGTCCAGGGAGAGACCCAGTACTTC. Protein: CASSLAVQGETQYF.

The chain uses TRBV28 and TRBJ1-1, with 8 bases fitting TRBD1. Germline trimming cut 5 bases from V and 0 bases from J; bases unmatched to any gene: 5. CDR1 and CDR2 (germline): MDHEN, SYDVKM. This CDR3 has 15 residues. DNA for the CDR3: TGTGCCAGCAGTCTTAGGACAGGGCTGAACACTGAAGCTTTCTTT. This encodes CASSLRTGLNTEAFF. The whole variable domain, remainder taken from reference TRBV28 and TRBJ1-1, is DVKVTQSSRYLVKRTGEKVFLECVQDMDHENMFWYRQDPGLGLRLIYFSYDVKMKEKGDIPEGYSVSREKKERFSLILESASTNQTSMYLCASSLRTGLNTEAFFGQGTRLTVV.

The chain links TRBV30 to TRBJ1-5; perhaps TRBD1 as D (6 bases). Germline CDR1 GTSNPN, CDR2 SVGIG (reference sequence). The V and J ends lost 3 bases and 7 bases respectively, with 19 bases between them. The CDR3 sequence is 15 residues long. CDR3 residues: CAWSDPKQGSQPQHF. The CDR3 DNA sequence: TGTGCCTGGAGCGACCCTAAGCAGGGGTCCCAGCCCCAGCATTTT.

CDR3: CASSGRGTGGYTF. The CDR3, as DNA: TGTGCCAGCAGCGGCAGGGGGACCGGTGGCTACACCTTC. V is TRBV11-2 and J is TRBJ1-2; TRBD1 matches 7 bases. The germline V gene encodes CDR1 SGHAT and CDR2 FQNNGV. The J segment lost 7 bases and the V segment lost 5 bases, leaving 7 bases of the junction unmatched. The CDR3 is 13 amino acids.

The rearrangement joins TRBV11-2 to TRBJ2-3; 11 bases line up with TRBD1. CDR3 length: 19 amino acids. CDR1 and CDR2 from the germline V gene are SGHAT and FQNNGV. The V segment lost 0 bases and the J segment 3 bases; nucleotides outside the gene matches: 11. CDR3 in DNA: TGTGCCAGCAGCTTAGAGGGGATCGGGACAGGGGGTGGAACAGATACGCAGTATTTT. It is translated as CASSLEGIGTGGGTDTQYF.

This clone showed up just a few times. The genes are TRBV25-1 and TRBJ1-1; perhaps TRBD1 as D (6 bases). This CDR3 is built from 17 residues. V shed 1 base and J shed 7 bases, with 22 bases lying between them. Germline V gene lookup returns CDR1 MGHDK and CDR2 SYGVNS. The CDR3 protein is CASSELGGGGRDNEAFF. In DNA, the CDR3 is TGTGCCAGCAGTGAATTAGGCGGCGGGGGGAGGGACAATGAAGCTTTCTTT.